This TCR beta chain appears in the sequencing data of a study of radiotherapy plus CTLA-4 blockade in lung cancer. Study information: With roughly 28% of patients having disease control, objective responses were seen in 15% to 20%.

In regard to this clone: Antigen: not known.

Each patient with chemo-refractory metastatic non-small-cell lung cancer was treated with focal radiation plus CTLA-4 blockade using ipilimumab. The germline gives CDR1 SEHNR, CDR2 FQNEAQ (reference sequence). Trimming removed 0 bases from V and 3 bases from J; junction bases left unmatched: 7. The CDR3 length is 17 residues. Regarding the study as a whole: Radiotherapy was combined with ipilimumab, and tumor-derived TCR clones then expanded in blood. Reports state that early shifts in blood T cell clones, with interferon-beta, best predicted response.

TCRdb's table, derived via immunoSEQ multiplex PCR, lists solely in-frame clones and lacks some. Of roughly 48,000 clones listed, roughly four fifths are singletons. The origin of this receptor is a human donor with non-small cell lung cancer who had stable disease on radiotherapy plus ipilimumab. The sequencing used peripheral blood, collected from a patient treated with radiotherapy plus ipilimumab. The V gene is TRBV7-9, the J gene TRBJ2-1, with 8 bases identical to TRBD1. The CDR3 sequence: CASSLAGTGHIYNEQFF. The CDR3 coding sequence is TGTGCCAGCAGCTTAGCAGGGACAGGTCATATCTACAATGAGCAGTTCTTC.